This record covers a single T cell receptor (beta chain). Clones were sequenced by immunoSEQ multiplex PCR, and TCRdb holds only the in-frame ones, with some missing. The sample has roughly 93,000 clones; around 92% are singletons. The data derive from a study of T cell changes during pregnancy in multiple sclerosis. This TCR was recovered from a female donor with multiple sclerosis, enrolled in a pregnancy study. The source material was peripheral blood, sampled after pregnancy.

Here the CDR3 DNA reads TGCGCCAGCAGCTTGGTTCCCCGTACAGGTTCGGGTGAAAAACTGTTTTTT. Encoded protein: CASSLVPRTGSGEKLFF. The chain uses TRBV5-1 and TRBJ1-4; a possible D gene is TRBD1 (5 bases). CDR1 SGHRS and CDR2 YFSETQ come from the germline V gene. Trimming took off 0 bases at V and 7 bases at J, with 19 bases between the two ends. The CDR3 runs to 17 residues.